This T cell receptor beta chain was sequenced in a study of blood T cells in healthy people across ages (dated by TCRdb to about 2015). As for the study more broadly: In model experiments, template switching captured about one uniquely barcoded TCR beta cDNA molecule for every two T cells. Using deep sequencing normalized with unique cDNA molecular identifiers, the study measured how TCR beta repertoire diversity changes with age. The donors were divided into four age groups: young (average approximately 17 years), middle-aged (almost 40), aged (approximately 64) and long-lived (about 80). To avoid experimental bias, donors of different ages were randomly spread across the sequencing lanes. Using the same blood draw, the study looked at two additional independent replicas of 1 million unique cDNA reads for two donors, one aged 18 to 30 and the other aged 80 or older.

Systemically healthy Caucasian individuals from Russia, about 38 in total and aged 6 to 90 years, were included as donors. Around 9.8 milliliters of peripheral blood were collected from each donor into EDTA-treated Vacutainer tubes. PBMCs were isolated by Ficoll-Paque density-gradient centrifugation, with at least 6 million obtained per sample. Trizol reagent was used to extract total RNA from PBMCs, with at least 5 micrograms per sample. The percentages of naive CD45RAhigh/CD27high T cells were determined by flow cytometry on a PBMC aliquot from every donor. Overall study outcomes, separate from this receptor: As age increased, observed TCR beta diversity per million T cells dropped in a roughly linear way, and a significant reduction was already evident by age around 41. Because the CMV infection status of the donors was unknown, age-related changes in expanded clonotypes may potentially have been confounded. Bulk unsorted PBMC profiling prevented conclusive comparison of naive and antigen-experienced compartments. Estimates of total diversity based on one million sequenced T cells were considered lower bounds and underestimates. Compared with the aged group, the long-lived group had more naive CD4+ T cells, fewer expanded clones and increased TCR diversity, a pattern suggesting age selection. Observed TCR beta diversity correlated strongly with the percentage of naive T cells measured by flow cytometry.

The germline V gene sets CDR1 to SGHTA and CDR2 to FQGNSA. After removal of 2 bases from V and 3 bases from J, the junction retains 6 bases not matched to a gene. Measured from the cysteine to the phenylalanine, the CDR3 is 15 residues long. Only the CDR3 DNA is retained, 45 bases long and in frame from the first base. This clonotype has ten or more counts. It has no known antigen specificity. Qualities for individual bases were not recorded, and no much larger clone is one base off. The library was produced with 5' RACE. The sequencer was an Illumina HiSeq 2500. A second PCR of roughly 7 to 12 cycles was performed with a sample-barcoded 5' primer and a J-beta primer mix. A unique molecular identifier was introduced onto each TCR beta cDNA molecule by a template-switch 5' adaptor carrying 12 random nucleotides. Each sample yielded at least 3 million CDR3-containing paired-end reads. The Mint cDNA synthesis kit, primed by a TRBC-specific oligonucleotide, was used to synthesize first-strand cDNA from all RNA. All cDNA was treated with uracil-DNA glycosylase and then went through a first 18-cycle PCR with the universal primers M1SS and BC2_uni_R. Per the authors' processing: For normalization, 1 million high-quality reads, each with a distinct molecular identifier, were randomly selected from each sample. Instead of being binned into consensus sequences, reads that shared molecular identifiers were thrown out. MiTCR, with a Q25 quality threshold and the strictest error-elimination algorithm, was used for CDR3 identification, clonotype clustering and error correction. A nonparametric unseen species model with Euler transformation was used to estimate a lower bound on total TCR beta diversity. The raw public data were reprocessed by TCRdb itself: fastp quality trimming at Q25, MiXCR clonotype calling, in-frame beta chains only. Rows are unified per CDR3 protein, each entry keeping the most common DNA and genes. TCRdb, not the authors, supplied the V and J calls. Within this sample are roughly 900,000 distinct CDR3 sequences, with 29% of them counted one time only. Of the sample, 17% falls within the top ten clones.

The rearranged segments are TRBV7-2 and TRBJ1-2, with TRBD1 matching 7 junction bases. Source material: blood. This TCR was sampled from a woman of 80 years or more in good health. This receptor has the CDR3 CASSLKDGQDYGYTF. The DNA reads TGTGCCAGCAGCTTAAAAGATGGACAGGACTATGGCTACACCTTC.